The clone carrying this T cell receptor beta chain has only a few counts. The data were obtained in a study of blood T cells in healthy people across ages. Through a sample-barcoded 5' primer and a J-beta primer mix, a second PCR was run for about 6 to 11 cycles. TCRdb ran MiXCR on the 5' RACE reads and lists one entry per CDR3 protein. The data contain about 800,000 distinct CDR3 sequences, around 25% of them singletons. The CDR3 has 16 amino acids. Per the germline V gene, CDR1 is SGHKS and CDR2 is YYEKEE (reference sequence). After removal of 1 base from V and 2 bases from J, the junction contained 7 bases not matched to a gene. This sample also appeared in a second study, on T cells of mothers and their children. As that study records: A few healthy Caucasian mothers, along with their six children, were the donors.

V and J are TRBV5-5 and TRBJ2-5, with 8 bases aligning to TRBD2. The specimen sequenced was blood. This sequence originates from a boy aged 5-17 years in good health. In DNA form, the CDR3 reads TGTGCCAGCAGCTTGCTAAGCGGGGGACTACAAGAGACCCAGTACTTC. Translating gives CASSLLSGGLQETQYF.